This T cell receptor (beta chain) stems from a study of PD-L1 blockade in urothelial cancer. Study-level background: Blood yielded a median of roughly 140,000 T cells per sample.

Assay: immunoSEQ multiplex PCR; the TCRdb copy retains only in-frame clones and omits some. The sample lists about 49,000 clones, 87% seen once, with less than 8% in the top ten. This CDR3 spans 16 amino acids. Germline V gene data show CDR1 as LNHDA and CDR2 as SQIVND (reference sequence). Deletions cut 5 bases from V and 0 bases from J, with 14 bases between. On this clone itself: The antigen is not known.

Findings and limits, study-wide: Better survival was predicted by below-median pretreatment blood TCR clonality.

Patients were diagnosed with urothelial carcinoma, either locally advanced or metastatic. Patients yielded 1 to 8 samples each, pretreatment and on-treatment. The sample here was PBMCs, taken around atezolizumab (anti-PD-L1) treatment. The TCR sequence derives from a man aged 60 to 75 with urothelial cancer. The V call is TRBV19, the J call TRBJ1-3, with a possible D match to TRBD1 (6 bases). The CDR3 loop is CASSPQDRLSGNTIYF. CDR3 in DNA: TGTGCCAGTAGTCCTCAGGACAGACTCTCTGGAAACACCATATATTTT.